Listed here is a single TCR beta chain. This specimen belongs to a study of blood T cell repertoires in COVID-19. Study-level background: From T cells, B-cell-depleted T cells, or PBMCs came the material, which was cDNA or gDNA.

Assay: immunoSEQ multiplex PCR; the TCRdb copy retains only in-frame clones and omits some. Of approximately 430,000 clones listed, roughly 89% are singletons. The sample taken for sequencing was peripheral blood. The receptor comes from a woman aged 30 to 39 with active or convalescent COVID-19.

The CDR3 sequence is CASSPIGQESSYEQYF. DNA of the CDR3: TGTGCCAGCTCACCTATTGGACAGGAGAGCTCCTACGAGCAGTACTTC. This chain links TRBV18 with TRBJ2-7, with TRBD1 matching 7 bases. Germline assignment: CDR1 KGHSH and CDR2 LQKENI. The CDR3 loop spans 16 amino acids. V lost 3 bases, J lost 0 bases, and 8 bases stayed unmatched.